What follows is one T cell receptor beta chain and its context. The antigen remains unidentified. The sample originates from a study of shared clonotypes between healthy human individuals. Study in general: The people who gave samples were a couple of women and a few men aged 18 to 49.

The investigators split CD4+ cells into a CD45RA+ naive subset and a CD45RA-negative memory subset. The CDR3 runs 14 residues. Germline CDR1 and CDR2: MNHNS and SASEGT. The V gene lost 6 bases and the J gene lost 0 bases, with 12 bases spanning the gap. Assay used: immunoSEQ multiplex PCR; TCRdb lists only in-frame clones, some missing. In the table there are 950,000 to 1,100,000 clones, around 82% of which are singletons. Regarding the study as a whole: Richness estimates generally favored naive over memory subsets. The study found lower generation probabilities in non-shared clonotypes than in those shared by all four donors.

This rearrangement joins TRBV6-1 to TRBJ2-7; D uncertain. The source material was memory CD4+ T cells from PBMCs. Subset noted: CD45RA-negative fraction. The origin of this receptor is a young man in good health. Some clones in this sample may be carry-over from other donors' samples. CDR3 sequence: CASRKSASSYEQYF. The CDR3 coding sequence is TGTGCCAGCAGGAAGAGCGCCAGCTCCTACGAGCAGTACTTC.